This T cell receptor (beta chain) was captured in a study of T cell changes during pregnancy in multiple sclerosis. Germline lookup yields CDR1 SGHDT and CDR2 YYEEEE. CDR3 length equals 14 residues. The ends lost 4 bases at V and 3 bases at J; junction bases unmatched: 3. The data were produced by immunoSEQ multiplex PCR, yet TCRdb's version contains in-frame clones alone and is incomplete. The table has 30,000 to 35,000 clones, about 90% seen once. The sequence derives from a female donor in good health, enrolled as a control in a pregnancy study. The J gene is TRBJ1-1, the V gene TRBV5-6; 10 nucleotides agree with TRBD1. The sample in question was CD4+ T cells from peripheral blood mononuclear cells, obtained in the first trimester of pregnancy. CDR3 nucleotide sequence: TGTGCCAGCAGCGGAGACAGGGGGCACACTGAAGCTTTCTTT. As protein: CASSGDRGHTEAFF.